Following are 2 T cell receptor beta chains from one sample sequenced in a study of shared clonotypes between healthy human individuals. TCRdb's copy holds only in-frame clones and misses some; the assay was immunoSEQ multiplex PCR. The sample lists 2 million to 2.5 million clones; around 92% were seen once. Material: naive CD4+ T cells from PBMCs. The subset here: CD45RA+ positively selected. The receptor set was obtained from a man between 18 and 35 years old in good health. Some clones in this sample may be carry-over from other donors' samples.

The V gene is TRBV14, the J gene TRBJ1-4; 9 bases fit TRBD1. Unmatched junction bases numbered 2, after V lost 1 base and J lost 5 bases. The germline V gene encodes CDR1 SGHDN and CDR2 FVKESK. The length of the CDR3 is 15 residues. The DNA of the CDR3 is TGTGCCAGCAGCCAAGCGACAGGGGGAAATGAAAAACTGTTTTTT. The encoded protein is CASSQATGGNEKLFF. Supplemented by reference TRBV14 and TRBJ1-4, the full variable domain reads EAGVTQFPSHSVIEKGQTVTLRCDPISGHDNLYWYRRVMGKEIKFLLHFVKESKQDESGMPNNRFLAERTGGTYSTLKVQPAELEDSGVYFCASSQATGGNEKLFFGSGTQLSVL.

Only a few counts were recorded for this clone. The V call is TRBV5-6, the J call TRBJ1-1; D uncertain. CDR1 is SGHDT and CDR2 is YYEEEE in the germline V gene. Trimming took 3 bases from V and 4 from J, leaving 4 bases between them. The CDR3 is 11 amino acids. The CDR3 is CASSYSTEAFF. The CDR3 region has the DNA TGTGCCAGCAGCTATAGCACTGAAGCTTTCTTT.